Below, 3 T cell receptor beta chains from the same sample are listed, as sequenced in a study of blood T cell repertoires in COVID-19. The data were produced by immunoSEQ multiplex PCR, yet TCRdb's version contains in-frame clones alone and is incomplete. This sample has 65,000 to 80,000 clones, with 86% found just once. Sequences were obtained from peripheral blood. These TCRs come from a man older than 75 in a cohort sampled during active COVID-19.

V is TRBV5-1 and J is TRBJ2-7; D remains unclear. The germline V gene encodes CDR1 SGHRS and CDR2 YFSETQ. Trimming removed 6 bases at V and 4 bases at J, with 17 bases between. This CDR3 has 14 residues. The CDR3 DNA sequence: TGCGCCAGCACCATGGTTGCAGGCGCTTACGAGCAGTACTTC. Amino acids: CASTMVAGAYEQYF.

The chain carries TRBV15 and TRBJ2-5; TRBD1 matches 9 bases. The J segment lost 5 bases and the V segment lost 0 bases, leaving 7 bases of the junction unmatched. This CDR3 has 16 residues. The V gene's germline CDR1 is LNHNV and CDR2 YYDKDF (reference sequence). CDR3 sequence (DNA): TGTGCCACCAGCAGAGATGGGACAGGGTGGTCGGAGACCCAGTACTTC. It codes for CATSRDGTGWSETQYF. The complete variable domain, with remaining parts taken from reference TRBV15 and TRBJ2-5, reads DAMVIQNPRYQVTQFGKPVTLSCSQTLNHNVMYWYQQKSSQAPKLLFHYYDKDFNNEADTPDNFQSRRPNTSFCFLDIRSPGLGDTAMYLCATSRDGTGWSETQYFGPGTRLLVL.

V and J are TRBV5-1 and TRBJ2-1; TRBD2 matches at 7 bases. V lost 5 bases and J lost 7; bases outside the gene matches: 12. Germline CDR1 SGHRS, CDR2 YFSETQ. CDR3 length equals 15 residues. The CDR3 sequence is CASSWEGTSVNEQFF. In DNA form, the CDR3 reads TGCGCCAGCAGTTGGGAGGGGACGTCTGTAAATGAGCAGTTCTTC.